A selection of T cell receptor beta chains follows, all from one sample in a study of T cell repertoires in cytomegalovirus infection. TCRdb re-called the reads through MiXCR, storing one row per CDR3 protein. This sample carries roughly 200,000 distinct CDR3 sequences, approximately 17% of them seen once, and the ten largest clones take approximately 25%. The source material was CD8+ T cells from PBMCs. These receptor sequences come from a human donor in good health (CMV status not recorded). Some clones in this sample may be carry-over from other donors' samples. The CDR3 runs from the conserved cysteine through the conserved F or W. The D gene is left open where the match is weak.

D gene | V gene | CDR3 protein
- | TRBV20-1 | CSARTRQETQYF
- | TRBV6-2/TRBV6-3 | CASSGDYEQYF
- | TRBV4-3 | CASSQGAAGYGYTF
- | TRBV7-8 | CASSLKYYEQYF
- | TRBV7-8 | CASSRQLAPSYEQYF
TRBD1 | TRBV7-6 | CASSPGQGSGYTF
TRBD1 | TRBV28 | CASSALGQALSNYGYTF
TRBD1 | TRBV12-3/TRBV12-4 | CASSWGQSGNTIYF
TRBD1 | TRBV7-9 | CASRGQGGQETQYF
- | TRBV4-3 | CASSQDLGGSAIKNTEAFF
TRBD1 | TRBV5-6 | CASRRTGTNEKLFF
- | TRBV10-3 | CATHNTGSEAFF
TRBD1 | TRBV27 | CASSRGQYQETQYF
TRBD1 | TRBV12-5 | CASGLERVTGAGETEAFF
TRBD1 | TRBV5-6 | CASSADPGQDVQETQYF
- | TRBV19 | CGTEGRGNQPQHF
TRBD1 | TRBV6-5 | CASSLTGNEQYF
TRBD1 | TRBV7-2 | CASSPRGQGYNSPLHF
- | TRBV7-9 | CASSMEGPNEQFF
TRBD1 | TRBV7-6 | CASSLTGLNEQFF
- | TRBV19 | CASSIAGNEQFF
- | TRBV7-9 | CASSLKGEDGYTF
- | TRBV2 | CASSEGGSLGYGYTF
TRBD1 | TRBV12-3/TRBV12-4 | CASNPSGWGQSYEQYF
TRBD1 | TRBV6-2/TRBV6-3 | CASSYPPGQGNQPQHF
- | TRBV29-1 | CSVEVRGANTGELFF
- | TRBV16 | CASSPPTGTDSPLHF
TRBD1 | TRBV7-2 | CASSPRGQGIYGYTF
- | TRBV11-2 | CASSLDIPGGFYNEQFF
TRBD2 | TRBV5-5 | CASMLGYSGGYEQYF
- | TRBV7-2 | CASSLGLGELFF
- | TRBV29-1 | CSVEGGDVNTEAFF
- | TRBV19 | CASSKAGTYEQYF
- | TRBV29-1 | CSVEAAAYGYTF
TRBD1 | TRBV7-2 | CASSLEGRGRRSPLHF
- | TRBV6-2/TRBV6-3 | CASSYLGQIYEQYF
- | TRBV6-2/TRBV6-3 | CASSYSEEQYF
- | TRBV7-2 | CASILPWVRSNQPQHF
- | TRBV10-3 | CAISEDSQETQYF
- | TRBV20-1 | CSARGVAGKNIQYF
- | TRBV15 | CATSRKRDSSSGNTIYF
TRBD1 | TRBV29-1 | CSVGDRGYGYTF
- | TRBV7-2 | CASSLVTASYGYTF
- | TRBV29-1 | CSVEASLRGTQYF
- | TRBV12-3/TRBV12-4 | CASSSGIDNSYEQYF
TRBD1 | TRBV28 | CASSYPGTGPMNTEAFF
TRBD1 | TRBV14 | CASSREGRGYTEAFF
TRBD2 | TRBV11-2 | CASSSPIAGGNPDTQYF
- | TRBV12-3/TRBV12-4 | CASSSEWGQETQYF
TRBD1 | TRBV12-3/TRBV12-4 | CASSLGQGEDGYTF
TRBD1 | TRBV11-2 | CASFLQGADGYTF
TRBD1 | TRBV15 | CATSRDRTGEAGYTF
TRBD1 | TRBV29-1 | CSVEGGTGPYEQYF